This T cell receptor (beta chain) was recorded in a study of graft-versus-host responses after intestinal transplantation. Background on the study: Induction with anti-thymocyte globulin, then tacrolimus and steroids for roughly 3 years, was given to all recipients.

This CDR3 spans 18 amino acids. V was cut by 5 bases and J by 0 bases, with 20 bases left in between. Germline CDR1 SEHNR, CDR2 FQNEAQ (reference sequence). Measured with immunoSEQ multiplex PCR; TCRdb has only the in-frame clones, and not every one. The sample includes some 25,000 clones, approximately 93% seen only once; the top ten take 0.53%. Source: PBMCs, taken 18 days after transplant. The source of this sequence is a human patient who received an intestinal transplant, so some T cells may come from the graft donor. The genes are TRBV7-9 and TRBJ1-3; maybe TRBD1 (6 bases). This CDR3 reads CASSVGTIARGSGNTIYF. The CDR3 DNA reads TGTGCCAGCAGCGTGGGGACAATCGCTCGCGGCTCTGGAAACACCATATATTTT.